This T cell receptor (beta chain) was found in a study of T cell responses to AZD1222 COVID-19 vaccine. The study's findings and limits: Among AZD1222 vaccinees, only six or seven were seropositive at baseline. The repertoires were collected only after the peak T cell response.

This CDR3 has 14 residues. Using immunoSEQ multiplex PCR, the repertoire was profiled, and TCRdb retains in-frame clones only, with some absent. The table lists 150,000 to 180,000 clones, approximately 87% of them singletons. This clone turned up a few times. Its antigen is still unknown. The V call is TRBV21-1, the J call TRBJ2-7; the table's D gene call, TRBD1, was not cross checked with the DNA. TRBV21-1 is a known pseudogene. The sequenced sample was peripheral blood, obtained on day 0 of MenACWY control vaccination. This clonotype originated in an adult in good health. CDR3 protein: CASSKLEGAYEQYV. The DNA for the CDR3 is TGTGCCAGCAGCAAATTAGAGGGGGCGTACGAGCAGTACGTC.